This entry lists 4 T cell receptor beta chains sequenced from one sample in a study of T cells in Graves' hyperthyroidism and ophthalmopathy. Amplification yielded TCR beta CDR3 regions, with RNA transcripts as the source. With the HTBI primer set, the TCR CDR3 went through a first round of RT-PCR. TCRdb used MiXCR to reprocess the multiplex PCR reads, holding one entry per CDR3 protein. The data hold about 360,000 distinct CDR3 sequences, with less than 15% observed a single time. Material for sequencing was blood. The origin of the receptors is a woman younger than 35 with Graves' hyperthyroidism.

This clonotype showed up many times. This rearrangement joins TRBV5-6 to TRBJ1-6; a possible D gene is TRBD1 (6 bases). V was clipped by 4 bases and J by 0 bases, with 14 bases between them. This CDR3 has 17 residues. Germline V lookup: CDR1 SGHDT, CDR2 YYEEEE. The CDR3 sequence: CASSGGQRSSYNSPLHF. CDR3 bases: TGTGCCAGCAGCGGTGGACAGAGGAGCTCCTATAATTCACCCCTCCACTTT.

As for this clonotype: A much larger clone lies a single base off, so this may be a read error. The chain employs TRBV7-9 and TRBJ2-7; the D gene is possibly TRBD2 (5 bases). The germline gives CDR1 SEHNR, CDR2 FQNEAQ (reference sequence). Trimming shortened V by 5 bases and J by 5 bases, and 16 bases separated the two germline ends. This CDR3 has 14 amino acids. The CDR3 here is CASSPPGIPHEQYF. CDR3 sequence (DNA): TGTGCCAGCAGCCCACCGGGGATCCCCCACGAGCAGTACTTC.

This clonotype was detected many times. The chain employs TRBV7-2 and TRBJ2-2; TRBD2 agrees at 13 bases. The V gene's germline CDR1 is SGHTA and CDR2 FQGNSA. The CDR3 is made up of 17 amino acids. V gave up 9 bases and J gave up 3 bases; unmatched junction bases: 10. DNA for the CDR3: TGTGCCAGTCCGACAACTGGGACTAGCGGGGACACCGGGGAGCTGTTTTTT. Protein product: CASPTTGTSGDTGELFF.

J is TRBJ2-2 and V is TRBV10-3; 8 bases are shared with TRBD2. The trim removed 3 bases at V and 0 bases at J, leaving 3 bases unmatched. Germline V gives CDR1 ENHRY, CDR2 SYGVKD. There are 16 residues in the CDR3. The CDR3 protein is CAISDGGGTNTGELFF. The CDR3 region has the DNA TGTGCCATCAGTGACGGCGGGGGGACGAACACCGGGGAGCTGTTTTTT.